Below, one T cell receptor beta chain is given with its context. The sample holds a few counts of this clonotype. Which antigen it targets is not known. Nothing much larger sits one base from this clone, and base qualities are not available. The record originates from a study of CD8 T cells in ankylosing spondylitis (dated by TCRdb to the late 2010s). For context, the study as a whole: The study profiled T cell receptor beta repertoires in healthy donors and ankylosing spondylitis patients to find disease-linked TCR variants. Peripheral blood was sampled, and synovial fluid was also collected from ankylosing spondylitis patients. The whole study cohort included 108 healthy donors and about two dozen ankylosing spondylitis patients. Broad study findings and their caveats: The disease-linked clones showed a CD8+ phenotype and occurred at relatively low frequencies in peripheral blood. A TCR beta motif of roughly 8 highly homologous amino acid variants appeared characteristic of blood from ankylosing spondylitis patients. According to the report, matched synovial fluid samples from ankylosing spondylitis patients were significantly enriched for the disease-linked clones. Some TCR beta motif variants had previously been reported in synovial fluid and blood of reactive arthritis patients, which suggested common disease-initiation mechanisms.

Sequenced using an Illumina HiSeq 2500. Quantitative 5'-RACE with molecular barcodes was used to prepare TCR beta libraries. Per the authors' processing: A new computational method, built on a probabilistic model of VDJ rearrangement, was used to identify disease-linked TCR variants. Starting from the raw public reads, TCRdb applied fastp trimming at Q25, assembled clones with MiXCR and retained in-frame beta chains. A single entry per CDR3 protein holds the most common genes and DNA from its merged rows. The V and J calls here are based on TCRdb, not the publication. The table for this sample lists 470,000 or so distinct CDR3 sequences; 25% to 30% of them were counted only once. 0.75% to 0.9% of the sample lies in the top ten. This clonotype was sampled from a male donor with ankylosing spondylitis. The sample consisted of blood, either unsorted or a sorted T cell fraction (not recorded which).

The sequenced DNA: TGTGCCAGCATCCCCTCAGGAGGAGCCCGAAGCGGGACCGGGGAGCTGTTTTTT. This sequence encodes CASIPSGGARSGTGELFF. The sequence links TRBV12-3 or TRBV12-4 to TRBJ2-2; the D gene is perhaps TRBD2, on 6 matching bases. The CDR3 goes from the cysteine to the phenylalanine over 18 residues. Left in the record is the CDR3 DNA by itself, 54 bases read in frame from the first base. Trimming at the junction amounts to 7 bases on V and 5 bases on J, and the germline ends lie 26 bases apart.